This T cell receptor (beta chain) was captured in a study of cytomegalovirus exposure and HLA in healthy donors. About this clone: Its antigen is not known.

PCR was performed using 60 Vbeta and 13 Jbeta primers. Profiled with immunoSEQ multiplex PCR; TCRdb holds only in-frame clones, not every one. Seen in this sample are about 200,000 clones; the ten most common clones hold almost 0.75%. Findings and caveats of the study: Per a later analysis, roughly 17,000 TCR beta sequences showed association with HLA alleles at 0.05 false discovery rate. As was reported, the classifier diagnosed cytomegalovirus status with high specificity and sensitivity.

The CDR3 consists of 15 residues. From germline, CDR1 is SGHRS and CDR2 YFSETQ. V was clipped by 4 bases and J by 0 bases, with 13 bases between them. Material for sequencing was PBMCs. This TCR was recovered from a boy aged 10-17 years in good health and CMV-seronegative. The chain is built from TRBV5-1 and TRBJ1-1; D possibly corresponds to TRBD1 (6 bases). CDR3 loop: CASSVTGTLNTEAFF. The CDR3, as DNA: TGCGCCAGCAGCGTTACCGGGACACTGAACACTGAAGCTTTCTTT.